The 30 T cell receptor beta chains below come from one sample, sequenced in a study of PD-1 blockade in classical Hodgkin lymphoma. Clones were sequenced by immunoSEQ multiplex PCR, and TCRdb holds only the in-frame ones, with some missing. The top ten hold around a third of the sample, which has 46,000 or so clones, just under 80% seen once. The time point denotes: cycle 4 day 1 (C4D1), after 6 weeks of nivolumab. All trial patients relapsed after autologous stem cell transplantation. Sequenced here: peripheral blood mononuclear cells (PBMCs), sampled before the fourth cycle of nivolumab. Source of these receptors: a human donor with classical Hodgkin lymphoma.

The chain uses TRBV5-1 and TRBJ2-7; D remains ambiguous. This CDR3 comprises 15 residues. Trimming took 5 bases from V and 1 from J, leaving 16 bases between them. Germline V CDR1 and CDR2: SGHRS, YFSETQ. The CDR3 spells CASSWDGVVSYEQYF. CDR3 DNA: TGCGCCAGCAGTTGGGATGGGGTTGTATCCTACGAGCAGTACTTC.

CDR3 DNA sequence: TGTGCCAGCAGGCCGGCTATTATTAATTCACCCCTCCACTTT. This sequence encodes CASRPAIINSPLHF. This chain connects TRBV27 to TRBJ1-6; D call uncertain. Trimming took off 6 bases at V and 6 bases at J, with 12 bases between the two ends. Germline V lookup: CDR1 MNHEY, CDR2 SMNVEV (reference sequence). The CDR3 loop spans 14 amino acids.

This chain connects TRBV19 to TRBJ2-6; 7 bases map to TRBD2. This CDR3 is built from 15 residues. CDR1 is LNHDA and CDR2 is SQIVND in the germline V gene (reference sequence). With 7 bases clipped from V and 0 bases from J, the junction kept 3 bases outside the gene matches. The CDR3: CASKSGGSGANVLTF. Here the CDR3 DNA reads TGTGCCAGTAAGTCGGGGGGCTCTGGGGCCAACGTCCTGACTTTC.

This chain joins TRBV9 and TRBJ1-1, with a weak D call TRBD1 (6 bases). Between the trimmed V and J ends, which lost 2 bases and 6 bases, there was a span of 11 bases. The germline V gene encodes CDR1 SGDLS and CDR2 YYNGEE. The CDR3 has 13 residues. The CDR3 DNA reads TGTGCCAGCAGCGTGGTACAGGGTTCTGAAGCTTTCTTT. It specifies CASSVVQGSEAFF.

This clone was counted between two and nine times. This sample also contains other DNA sequences that code for the same CDR3. The chain has TRBV7-2 and TRBJ2-5; tentative D call: TRBD1 (7 bases). This CDR3 spans 14 amino acids. The ends were cut back, 3 bases at V and 2 bases at J, with 10 bases in the middle. Germline values: CDR1 SGHTA, CDR2 FQGNSA. The CDR3 DNA reads TGTGCCAGCAGCTTTCAGGGGGGACAAGAGACCCAGTACTTC. Translating it yields CASSFQGGQETQYF. Full variable domain (outside the CDR3, taken from reference TRBV7-2 and TRBJ2-5): GAGVSQSPSNKVTEKGKDVELRCDPISGHTALYWYRQSLGQGLEFLIYFQGNSAPDKSGLPSDRFSAERTGGSVSTLTIQRTQQEDSAVYLCASSFQGGQETQYFGPGTRLLVL.

This sequence joins TRBV19 and TRBJ1-4; perhaps TRBD1 as D (5 bases). The CDR3 covers 14 residues. Trimming took off 7 bases at V and 6 bases at J, with 15 bases between the two ends. CDR1 and CDR2 from the germline V gene are LNHDA and SQIVND (reference sequence). The CDR3 here is CASKTVGVDEKLFF. As DNA, the CDR3 is TGTGCCAGTAAGACAGTCGGAGTAGATGAAAAACTGTTTTTT.

The sample holds a few counts of this clone. This rearrangement joins TRBV30 to TRBJ1-5; 8 bases align to TRBD1. V lost 5 bases to trimming and J lost 3 bases; unmatched junction nucleotides: 9. CDR3 length equals 15 residues. The germline CDR1 and CDR2 sequences are GTSNPN and SVGIG (reference sequence). The CDR3 loop reads CAWGGDRPTNQPQHF. The CDR3 DNA reads as TGTGCCTGGGGGGGGGACAGGCCCACCAATCAGCCCCAGCATTTT. The entire variable domain, with the rest obtained from reference TRBV30 and TRBJ1-5, is as follows: SQTIHQWPATLVQPVGSPLSLECTVEGTSNPNLYWYRQAAGRGLQLLFYSVGIGQISSEVPQNLSASRPQDRQFILSSKKLLLSDSGFYLCAWGGDRPTNQPQHFGDGTRLSIL.

The CDR3 DNA reads TGCGCCAGCAGCTTGAGCTTCCGGGGAGCTGGGGCCAACGTCCTGACTTTC. Translated, it gives CASSLSFRGAGANVLTF. The chain links TRBV5-1 to TRBJ2-6, with a tentative D call TRBD2 (5 bases). Germline CDR1 SGHRS, CDR2 YFSETQ. The CDR3 is 17 residues long. V was shortened by 1 base and J by 2 bases, with 13 bases between the two germline ends.

DNA for the CDR3: TGTGCCAGCAGCTCCACCCCCGGGGCCACAGATACGCAGTATTTT. This translates into CASSSTPGATDTQYF. This rearrangement joins TRBV7-2 to TRBJ2-3, with D perhaps assigned TRBD1 or TRBD2 (5 bases each). The CDR3 runs 15 residues. Trimming pared 4 bases from V and 2 bases from J, leaving 13 bases between. Looked up from germline, CDR1 is SGHTA and CDR2 is FQGNSA.

CDR3 protein: CASRRGVSMLSNQPQHF. The CDR3 bases are TGTGCCAGCAGGAGAGGGGTCTCCATGCTTAGCAATCAGCCCCAGCATTTT. The rearrangement links TRBV7-8 to TRBJ1-5; perhaps TRBD1 as D (5 bases). Between the trimmed V and J ends, which lost 6 bases and 0 bases, there was a span of 18 bases. CDR1 and CDR2 from the germline V gene are SGHVS and FQNEAQ. The CDR3 is 17 amino acids.

This clone was seen a single time. CDR3 sequence (DNA): TGTGCCAGCTCACGAGGTGGACAGCAAGAGACCCAGTACTTC. As protein: CASSRGGQQETQYF. V and J are TRBV18 and TRBJ2-5; a weak D match, TRBD1 (6 bases). The V gene's germline CDR1 is KGHSH and CDR2 LQKENI. The CDR3 has 14 residues. The V gene lost 4 bases and the J gene lost 2 bases, with 11 bases spanning the gap.

This rearrangement joins TRBV7-2 to TRBJ2-1; weak D call: TRBD2 (5 bases). This CDR3 is built from 12 residues. Germline loops: CDR1 SGHTA, CDR2 FQGNSA. Deletions cut 1 base from V and 10 bases from J, with 8 bases between. The CDR3 nucleotides are TGTGCCAGCAGCTTAGTACCGGGGGAGCAGTTCTTC. This codes for CASSLVPGEQFF.

This chain uses TRBV5-1 with TRBJ2-1; the D gene could be TRBD1 or TRBD2 (6 bases each). Trimming stripped 1 base from V and 1 base from J, with 12 bases between. Germline V CDR1 and CDR2: SGHRS, YFSETQ. The CDR3 has 16 residues. The DNA for the CDR3 is TGCGCCAGCAGCTTGAACGGGGGCCAATCCTACAATGAGCAGTTCTTC. This sequence encodes CASSLNGGQSYNEQFF. The full variable domain, in which reference TRBV5-1 and TRBJ2-1 provide the parts outside the CDR3, is KAGVTQTPRYLIKTRGQQVTLSCSPISGHRSVSWYQQTPGQGLQFLFEYFSETQRNKGNFPGRFSGRQFSNSRSEMNVSTLELGDSALYLCASSLNGGQSYNEQFFGPGTRLTVL.

The chain uses TRBV6-5 and TRBJ2-1; D is perhaps TRBD1 (6 bases). The germline V gene encodes CDR1 MNHEY and CDR2 SVGAGI. The CDR3 is made up of 13 amino acids. V lost 4 bases and J 5 bases, leaving 9 bases between the germline ends. CDR3 residues: CASSLYRDNEQFF. The DNA of the CDR3 is TGTGCCAGCAGTTTGTACAGGGACAATGAGCAGTTCTTC.

The V and J genes are TRBV10-3 and TRBJ1-1; D unclear. CDR1 and CDR2 (germline): ENHRY, SYGVKD. This CDR3 contains 15 residues. Deletions cut 5 bases from V and 0 bases from J, with 13 bases between. The CDR3 DNA follows: TGTGCCATCAGTCCCAGAACGCAAATGAACACTGAAGCTTTCTTT. As protein: CAISPRTQMNTEAFF.

The chain joins TRBV7-2 to TRBJ2-5; TRBD2 aligns across 7 bases. Germline loops: CDR1 SGHTA, CDR2 FQGNSA. J was trimmed by 7 bases and V by 7 bases; bases with no gene match: 15. The CDR3 length is 15 residues. The CDR3 DNA follows: TGTGCCAGCAAATCGACTCCTTGGGGGGAGGGGACCCAGTACTTC. Translating it yields CASKSTPWGEGTQYF.

The chain couples TRBV7-3 to TRBJ2-3, with D possibly TRBD2 on 6 matching bases. CDR3 length: 14 amino acids. V shed 2 bases and J shed 4 bases, with 10 bases lying between them. The germline CDR1 and CDR2 sequences are SGHTA and FQGTGA. The CDR3 nucleotides read TGTGCCAGCAGCTTACGGTCGGGGGCAGATACGCAGTATTTT. It encodes CASSLRSGADTQYF.

Regarding this clone: Mismatch with germline at one junction end may stem from a read error. The chain carries TRBV6-5 and TRBJ1-2, with 12 positions matching TRBD1. This CDR3 is built from 14 residues. Germline V CDR1 and CDR2: MNHEY, SVGAGI. Written as DNA, the CDR3 is TGTGCCAGCAGTCCCACCCCCGGGACAGGGGGCCATTTCTTC. This translates into CASSPTPGTGGHFF.

V is TRBV7-9 and J is TRBJ2-5, with 9 bases that match TRBD1. V trimming: 5 bases; J trimming: 4 bases; junction bases outside the gene matches: 11. The germline gives CDR1 SEHNR, CDR2 FQNEAQ (reference sequence). This CDR3 has 16 residues. The DNA for the CDR3 is TGTGCCAGCAGCCCCCTTGGGGACAGGGTGATAGAGACCCAGTACTTC. This encodes CASSPLGDRVIETQYF.

This sequence joins TRBV7-2 and TRBJ2-5; the match to TRBD2 covers 9 bases. The CDR3 extends over 16 amino acids. Germline CDR1 reads SGHTA; CDR2 reads FQGNSA. V was clipped by 2 bases and J by 7 bases; unmatched bases: 11. The CDR3 DNA follows: TGTGCCAGCAGCTTACAACCGGGACTAGCTATACGGACCCAGTACTTC. It is translated as CASSLQPGLAIRTQYF.

Regarding this clone: The same CDR3 is also encoded by other DNA sequences in this sample. The genes are TRBV27 and TRBJ1-1; 8 bases align to TRBD1. Trimming at V came to 2 bases and at J to 5 bases, leaving 1 base not matched to a gene. The CDR3 consists of 13 residues. CDR1 and CDR2 (germline): MNHEY, SMNVEV (reference sequence). CDR3 in amino acids: CASSLTGGTEAFF. The CDR3 nucleotides read TGTGCCAGCAGTTTAACAGGGGGGACTGAAGCTTTCTTT.

This clone was recorded a few times. This chain joins TRBV4-3 and TRBJ1-2; 7 bases match TRBD1. Germline values: CDR1 LGHNA, CDR2 YSLEER. CDR3 size: 14 residues. With V trimmed by 3 bases and J by 5 bases, 6 bases remained unmatched. Here the CDR3 DNA reads TGCGCCAGCAGCCATTCCAGGGGGAGGTATGGCTACACCTTC. Its translation is CASSHSRGRYGYTF.

The J gene is TRBJ1-1, the V gene TRBV19; tentatively, D is TRBD1 (5 bases). The CDR3 length is 14 residues. Trimming took 5 bases from V and 3 from J, leaving 13 bases between them. Germline V gives CDR1 LNHDA, CDR2 SQIVND (reference sequence). The CDR3 spells CASSRRGYDTEAFF. The CDR3 nucleotides read TGTGCCAGTAGTCGGCGGGGGTACGACACTGAAGCTTTCTTT.

The sample holds a few counts of this clone. The rearrangement uses TRBV30 and TRBJ1-6; tentative D call: TRBD1 (5 bases). V was cut by 2 bases and J by 7 bases, with 15 bases left in between. The CDR3 is made up of 15 amino acids. Germline CDR1 reads GTSNPN; CDR2 reads SVGIG (reference sequence). CDR3 region: CAWSPGPALNSPLHF. DNA for the CDR3: TGTGCCTGGAGTCCGGGGCCAGCTTTGAATTCACCCCTCCACTTT.

This clone was observed at least ten times. The CDR3 sequence is CASSLEGGIGDGSPLHF. CDR3 in DNA: TGTGCCAGCAGCTTAGAGGGGGGGATAGGCGACGGGTCACCCCTCCACTTT. The J gene is TRBJ1-6, the V gene TRBV9; tentatively, D is TRBD1 (6 bases). V gave up 4 bases and J gave up 10 bases, with 24 bases separating them. The V gene's germline CDR1 is SGDLS and CDR2 YYNGEE. The CDR3 is made up of 17 amino acids.

The chain is built from TRBV19 and TRBJ1-2; D possibly corresponds to TRBD1 (5 bases). CDR1 and CDR2 (germline): LNHDA, SQIVND (reference sequence). V lost 8 bases and J lost 6, with 16 bases in between. The length of the CDR3 is 13 residues. CDR3 in amino acids: CASGGFQKNGYTF. CDR3 nucleotides: TGTGCCAGTGGGGGATTCCAGAAGAATGGCTACACCTTC.

The chain links TRBV11-2 to TRBJ1-1; 7 positions agree with TRBD1. The CDR3 spans 13 residues. With 5 bases clipped from V and 4 bases from J, the junction kept 4 bases outside the gene matches. Germline V CDR1 and CDR2: SGHAT, FQNNGV. The CDR3, as DNA: TGTGCCAGCAGCGTGGACAGGCTCACTGAAGCTTTCTTT. This gives the protein CASSVDRLTEAFF.

V gene TRBV5-8 combines with J gene TRBJ1-5; tentative D call: TRBD1 (5 bases). V was trimmed by 6 bases and J by 4 bases, leaving 17 bases between them. Germline values: CDR1 SGHTS, CDR2 YDEGEE. CDR3 length: 15 amino acids. The CDR3 DNA reads TGTGCCAGCACTTGGGCGGGGGTTAGGAATCAGCCCCAGCATTTT. This encodes CASTWAGVRNQPQHF. The whole variable domain, remainder taken from reference TRBV5-8 and TRBJ1-5, is EAGVTQSPTHLIKTRGQQATLRCSPISGHTSVYWYQQALGLGLQFLLWYDEGEERNRGNFPPRFSGRQFPNYSSELNVNALELEDSALYLCASTWAGVRNQPQHFGDGTRLSIL.

The chain employs TRBV10-3 and TRBJ1-3, with D tentatively TRBD1 (5 bases). CDR1 and CDR2 (germline): ENHRY, SYGVKD. The CDR3 contains 13 residues. Between the trimmed V and J ends, which lost 11 bases and 4 bases, there was a span of 15 bases. In DNA, the CDR3 is TGTGCCGGGGCGGGGACTGCCGGAAACACCATATATTTT. This sequence encodes CAGAGTAGNTIYF.

This clone was seen more than once but under ten times. The V and J genes are TRBV14 and TRBJ1-4, with D unresolved. V was pared by 4 bases and J by 0 bases, with 6 bases between. Germline values: CDR1 SGHDN, CDR2 FVKESK. The CDR3 runs to 14 residues. The CDR3, as DNA: TGTGCCAGCAGCCGGGATTCAACTAATGAAAAACTGTTTTTT. This encodes CASSRDSTNEKLFF. The whole variable domain, remainder taken from reference TRBV14 and TRBJ1-4, is EAGVTQFPSHSVIEKGQTVTLRCDPISGHDNLYWYRRVMGKEIKFLLHFVKESKQDESGMPNNRFLAERTGGTYSTLKVQPAELEDSGVYFCASSRDSTNEKLFFGSGTQLSVL.